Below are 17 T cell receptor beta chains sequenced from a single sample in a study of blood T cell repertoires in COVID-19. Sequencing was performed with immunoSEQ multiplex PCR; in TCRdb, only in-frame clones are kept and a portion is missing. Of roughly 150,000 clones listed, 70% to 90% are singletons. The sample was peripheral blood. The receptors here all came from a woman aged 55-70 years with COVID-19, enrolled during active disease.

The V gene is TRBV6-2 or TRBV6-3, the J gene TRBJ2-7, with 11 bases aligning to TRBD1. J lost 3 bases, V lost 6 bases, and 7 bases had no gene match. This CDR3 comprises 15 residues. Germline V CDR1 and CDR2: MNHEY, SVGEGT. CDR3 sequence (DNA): TGTGCCAGCAGCCCCGGGACAGGGGGGGTCTACGAGCAGTACGTC. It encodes CASSPGTGGVYEQYV.

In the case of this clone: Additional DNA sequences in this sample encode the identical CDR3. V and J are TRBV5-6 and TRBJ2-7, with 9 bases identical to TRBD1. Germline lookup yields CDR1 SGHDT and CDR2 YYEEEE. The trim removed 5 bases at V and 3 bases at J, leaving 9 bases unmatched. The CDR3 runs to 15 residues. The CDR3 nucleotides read TGTGCCAGCAGGGGATCGGGACAGGGTATCTACGAGCAGTACTTC. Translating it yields CASRGSGQGIYEQYF.

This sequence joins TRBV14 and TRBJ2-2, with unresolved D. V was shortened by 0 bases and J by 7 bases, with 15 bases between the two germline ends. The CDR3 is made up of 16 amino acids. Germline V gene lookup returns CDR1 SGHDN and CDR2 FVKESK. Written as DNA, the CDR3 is TGTGCCAGCAGCCAAGAAAAGCCGGTTCTTGGCGGGGAGCTGTTTTTT. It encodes CASSQEKPVLGGELFF.

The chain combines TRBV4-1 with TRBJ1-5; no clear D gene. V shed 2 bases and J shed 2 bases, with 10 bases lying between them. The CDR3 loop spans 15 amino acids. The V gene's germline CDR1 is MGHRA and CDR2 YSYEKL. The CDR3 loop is CASSQSDSRNQPQHF. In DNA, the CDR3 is TGCGCCAGCAGCCAATCTGACTCCCGCAATCAGCCCCAGCATTTT.

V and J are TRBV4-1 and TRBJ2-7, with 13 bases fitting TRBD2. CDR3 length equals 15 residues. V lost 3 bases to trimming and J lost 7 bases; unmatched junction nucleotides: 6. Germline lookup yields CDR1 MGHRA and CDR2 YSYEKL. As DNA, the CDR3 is TGCGCCAGCAGCCAGGGACTAGCGGGAATGGGAGAGCAGTACTTC. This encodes CASSQGLAGMGEQYF.

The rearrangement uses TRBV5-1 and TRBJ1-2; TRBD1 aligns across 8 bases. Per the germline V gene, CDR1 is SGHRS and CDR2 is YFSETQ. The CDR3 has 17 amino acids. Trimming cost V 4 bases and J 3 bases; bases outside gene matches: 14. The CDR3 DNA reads TGCGCCAGCAGCGAGCGACCTGGACAGGGTCTCGACTATGGCTACACCTTC. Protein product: CASSERPGQGLDYGYTF.

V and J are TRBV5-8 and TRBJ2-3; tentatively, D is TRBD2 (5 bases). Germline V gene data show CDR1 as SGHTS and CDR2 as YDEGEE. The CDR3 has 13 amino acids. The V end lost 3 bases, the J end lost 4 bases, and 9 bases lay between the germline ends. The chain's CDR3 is CASSWEFADTQYF. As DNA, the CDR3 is TGTGCCAGCAGCTGGGAGTTTGCAGATACGCAGTATTTT.

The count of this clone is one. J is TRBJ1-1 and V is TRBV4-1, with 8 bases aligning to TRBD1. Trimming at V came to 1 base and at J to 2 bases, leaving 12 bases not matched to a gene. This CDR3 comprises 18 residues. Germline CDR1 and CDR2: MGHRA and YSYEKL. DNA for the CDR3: TGCGCCAGCAGCCAAGTCGACAGGGGAGTTATAGGTAACACTGAAGCTTTCTTT. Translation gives CASSQVDRGVIGNTEAFF.

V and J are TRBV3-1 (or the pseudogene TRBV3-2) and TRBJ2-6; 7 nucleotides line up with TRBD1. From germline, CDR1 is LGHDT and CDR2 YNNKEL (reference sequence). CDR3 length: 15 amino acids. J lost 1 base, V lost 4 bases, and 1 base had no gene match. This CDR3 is CASSRQGSGANVLTF. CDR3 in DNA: TGTGCCAGCAGCCGACAGGGTTCTGGGGCCAACGTCCTGACTTTC.

CDR3 sequence: CASSLAGYGYTF. The CDR3, as DNA: TGTGCCAGCAGCCTGGCGGGCTATGGCTACACCTTC. The chain couples TRBV14 to TRBJ1-2; D uncertain. Germline lookup yields CDR1 SGHDN and CDR2 FVKESK. This CDR3 contains 12 residues. Trimming left V 4 bases short and J 4 bases short, with 7 bases between.

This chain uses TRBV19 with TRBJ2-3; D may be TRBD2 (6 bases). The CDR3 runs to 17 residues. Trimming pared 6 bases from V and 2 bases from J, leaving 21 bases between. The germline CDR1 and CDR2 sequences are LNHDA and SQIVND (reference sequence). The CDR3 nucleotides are TGTGCCAGTAGGTTACGGGACTCCCTGGCCGTCACAGATACGCAGTATTTT. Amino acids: CASRLRDSLAVTDTQYF.

DNA of the CDR3: TGTGCCAGCAGTGGGGGGCTTATAGCATTTTACACAGATACGCAGTATTTT. As protein: CASSGGLIAFYTDTQYF. This chain joins TRBV25-1 and TRBJ2-3; D possibly corresponds to TRBD1 (6 bases). The CDR3 spans 17 residues. Germline loops: CDR1 MGHDK, CDR2 SYGVNS. V was shortened by 4 bases and J by 2 bases, with 19 bases between the two germline ends.

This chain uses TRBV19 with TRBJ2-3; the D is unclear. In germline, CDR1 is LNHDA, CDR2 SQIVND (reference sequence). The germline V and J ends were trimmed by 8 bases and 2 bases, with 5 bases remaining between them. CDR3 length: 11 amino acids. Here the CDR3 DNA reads TGTGCCAGTCAGAACACAGATACGCAGTATTTT. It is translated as CASQNTDTQYF. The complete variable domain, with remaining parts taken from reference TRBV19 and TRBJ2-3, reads DGGITQSPKYLFRKEGQNVTLSCEQNLNHDAMYWYRQDPGQGLRLIYYSQIVNDFQKGDIAEGYSVSREKKESFPLTVTSAQKNPTAFYLCASQNTDTQYFGPGTRLTVL.

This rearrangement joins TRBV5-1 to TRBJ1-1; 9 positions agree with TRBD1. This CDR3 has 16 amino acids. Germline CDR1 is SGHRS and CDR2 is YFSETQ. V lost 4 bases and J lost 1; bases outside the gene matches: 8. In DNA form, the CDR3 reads TGCGCCAGCAGCCGGAGGACAGGGGACGGGAACACTGAAGCTTTCTTT. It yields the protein CASSRRTGDGNTEAFF.

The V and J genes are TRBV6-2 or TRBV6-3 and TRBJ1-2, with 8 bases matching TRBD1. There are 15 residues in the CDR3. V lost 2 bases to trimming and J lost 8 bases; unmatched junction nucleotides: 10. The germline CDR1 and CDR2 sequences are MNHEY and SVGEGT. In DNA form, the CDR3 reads TGTGCCAGCAGTTACGACAGGGGCCCGAGGAGAGGCTACACCTTC. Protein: CASSYDRGPRRGYTF.

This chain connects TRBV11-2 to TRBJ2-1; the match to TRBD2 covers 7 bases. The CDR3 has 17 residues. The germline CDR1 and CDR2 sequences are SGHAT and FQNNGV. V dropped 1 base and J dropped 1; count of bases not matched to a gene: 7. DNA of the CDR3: TGTGCCAGCAGCTTAGTATGGGACTACCTATCCTACAATGAGCAGTTCTTC. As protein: CASSLVWDYLSYNEQFF.

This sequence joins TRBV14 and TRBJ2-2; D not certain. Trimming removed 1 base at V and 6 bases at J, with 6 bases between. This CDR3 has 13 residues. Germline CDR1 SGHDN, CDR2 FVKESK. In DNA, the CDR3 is TGTGCCAGCAGCCAAGTTATTTCCGGGGAGCTGTTTTTT. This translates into CASSQVISGELFF.